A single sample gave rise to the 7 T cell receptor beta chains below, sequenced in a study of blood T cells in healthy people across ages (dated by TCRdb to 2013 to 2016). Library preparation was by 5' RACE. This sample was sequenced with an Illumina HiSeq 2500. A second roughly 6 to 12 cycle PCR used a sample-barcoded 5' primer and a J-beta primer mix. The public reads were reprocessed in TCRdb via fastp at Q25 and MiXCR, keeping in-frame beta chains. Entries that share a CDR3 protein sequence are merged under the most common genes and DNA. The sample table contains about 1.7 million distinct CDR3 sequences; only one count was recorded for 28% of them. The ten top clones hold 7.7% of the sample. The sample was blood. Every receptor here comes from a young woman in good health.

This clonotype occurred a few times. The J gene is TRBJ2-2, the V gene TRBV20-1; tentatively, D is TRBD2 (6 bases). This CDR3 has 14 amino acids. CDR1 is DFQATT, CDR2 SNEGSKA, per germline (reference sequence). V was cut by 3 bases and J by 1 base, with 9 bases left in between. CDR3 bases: TGCAGTGCTAGCGGGGGAAGGAACACCGGGGAGCTGTTTTTT. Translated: CSASGGRNTGELFF.

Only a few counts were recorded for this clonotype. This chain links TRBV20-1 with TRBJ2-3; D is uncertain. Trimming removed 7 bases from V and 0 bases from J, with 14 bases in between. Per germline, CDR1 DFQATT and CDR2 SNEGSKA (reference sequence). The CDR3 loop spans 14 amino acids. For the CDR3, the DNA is TGCAGTGTGTTGATAGCCTCTAGCACAGATACGCAGTATTTT. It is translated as CSVLIASSTDTQYF.

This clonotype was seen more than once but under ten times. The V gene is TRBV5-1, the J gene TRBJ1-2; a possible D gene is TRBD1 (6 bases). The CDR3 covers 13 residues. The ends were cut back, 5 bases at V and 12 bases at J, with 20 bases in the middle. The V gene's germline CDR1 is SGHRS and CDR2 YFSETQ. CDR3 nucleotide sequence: TGCGCCAGCAGACAGGGACTGACGAATTTACACACCTTC. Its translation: CASRQGLTNLHTF.

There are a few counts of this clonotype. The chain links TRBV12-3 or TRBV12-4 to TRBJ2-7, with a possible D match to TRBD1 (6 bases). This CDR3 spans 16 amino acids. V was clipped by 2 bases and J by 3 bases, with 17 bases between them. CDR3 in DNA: TGTGCCAGCAGTTTATCGCAGACAGGCCGGGTCTACGAGCAGTACTTC. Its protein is CASSLSQTGRVYEQYF.

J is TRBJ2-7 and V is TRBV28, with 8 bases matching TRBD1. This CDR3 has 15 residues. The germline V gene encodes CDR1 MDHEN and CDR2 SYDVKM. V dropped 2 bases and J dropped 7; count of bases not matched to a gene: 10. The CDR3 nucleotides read TGTGCCAGCAGTTTAAGGGGGACAGGCCAACAGGAGCAGTACTTC. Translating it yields CASSLRGTGQQEQYF.

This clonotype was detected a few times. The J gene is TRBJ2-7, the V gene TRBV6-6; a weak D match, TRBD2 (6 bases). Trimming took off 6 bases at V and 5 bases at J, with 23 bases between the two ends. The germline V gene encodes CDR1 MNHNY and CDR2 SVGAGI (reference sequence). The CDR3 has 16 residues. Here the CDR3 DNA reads TGTGCCAGCAGCGACAAACCTCCGACTAGTCTGAACGAGCAGTACTTC. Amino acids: CASSDKPPTSLNEQYF.

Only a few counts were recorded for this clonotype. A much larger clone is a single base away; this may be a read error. The CDR3 loop is CSVGDPGRTVEQYF. The CDR3, as DNA: TGCAGCGTTGGAGACCCAGGGAGGACGGTCGAGCAGTACTTC. The chain uses TRBV29-1 and TRBJ2-7; possible D gene TRBD2, 6 bases. V shed 4 bases and J shed 6 bases, with 19 bases lying between them. Germline loops: CDR1 SQVTM, CDR2 ANQGSEA. The CDR3 has 14 residues.